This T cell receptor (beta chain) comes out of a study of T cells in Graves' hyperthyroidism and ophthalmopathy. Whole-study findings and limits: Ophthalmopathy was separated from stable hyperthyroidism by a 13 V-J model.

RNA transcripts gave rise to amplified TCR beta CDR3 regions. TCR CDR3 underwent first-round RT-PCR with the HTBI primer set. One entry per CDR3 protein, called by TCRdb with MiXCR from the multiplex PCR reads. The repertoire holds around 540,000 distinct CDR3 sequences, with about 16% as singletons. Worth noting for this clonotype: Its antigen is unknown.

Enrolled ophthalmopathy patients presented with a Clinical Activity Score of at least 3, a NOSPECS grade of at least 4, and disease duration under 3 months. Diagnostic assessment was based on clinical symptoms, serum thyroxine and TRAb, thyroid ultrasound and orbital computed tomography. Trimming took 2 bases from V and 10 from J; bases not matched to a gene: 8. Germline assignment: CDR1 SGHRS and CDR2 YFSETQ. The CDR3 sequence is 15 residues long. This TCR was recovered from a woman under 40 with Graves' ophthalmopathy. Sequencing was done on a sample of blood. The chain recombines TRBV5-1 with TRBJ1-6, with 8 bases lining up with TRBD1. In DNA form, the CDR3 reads TGCGCCAGCAGCTTCGAAGACAGGGGAGGCTCACCCCTCCACTTT. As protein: CASSFEDRGGSPLHF.